This section outlines one T cell receptor (beta chain) sequence together with its context. Antigen: not known. The study pooled second doses at about 4 or about 12 weeks. These data are taken from a study of T cell responses to AZD1222 COVID-19 vaccine. Overall study results and limits: White British people made up most donors, females outnumbered males, and clonal diversity was possibly underestimated. AZD1222 recipients seropositive at baseline numbered only five or six. Spike as a whole was targeted by vaccine-associated CD4 TCRs, dominant at 160-218 and 743-854.

The protocol was immunoSEQ multiplex PCR, while the TCRdb copy is restricted to in-frame clones and leaves out a portion. Of 65,000 to 85,000 clones in the sample, roughly 88% were seen once. Germline loops: CDR1 MNHNY, CDR2 SVGAGI (reference sequence). V was pared by 5 bases and J by 2 bases, with 23 bases between. This CDR3 is 18 amino acids long. The receptor comes from an adult who received the AZD1222 COVID-19 vaccine. J is TRBJ2-3 and V is TRBV6-6, with D maybe TRBD2 (6 bases). The sample here was peripheral blood, taken 28 days after the second AZD1222 dose. CDR3 protein: CASSLAVGLGGPTDTQYF. CDR3 nucleotides: TGTGCCAGCAGTCTCGCCGTGGGGCTGGGGGGTCCCACAGATACGCAGTATTTT.